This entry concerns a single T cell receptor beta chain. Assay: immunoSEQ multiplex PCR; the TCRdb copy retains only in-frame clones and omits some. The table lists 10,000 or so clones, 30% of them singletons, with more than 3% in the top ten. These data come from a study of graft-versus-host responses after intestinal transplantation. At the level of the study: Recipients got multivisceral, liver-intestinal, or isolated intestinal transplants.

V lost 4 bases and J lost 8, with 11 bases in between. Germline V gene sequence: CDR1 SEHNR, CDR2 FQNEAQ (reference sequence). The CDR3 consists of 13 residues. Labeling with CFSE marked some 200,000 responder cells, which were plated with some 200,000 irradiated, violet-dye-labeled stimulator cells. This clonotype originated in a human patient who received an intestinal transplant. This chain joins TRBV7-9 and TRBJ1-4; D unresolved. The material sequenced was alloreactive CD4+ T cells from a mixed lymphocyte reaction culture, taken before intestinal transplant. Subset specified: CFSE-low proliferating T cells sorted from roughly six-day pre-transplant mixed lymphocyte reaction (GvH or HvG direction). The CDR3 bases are TGTGCCAGCAGCTCCACCCTGGGGGAAAAACTGTTTTTT. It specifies CASSSTLGEKLFF.